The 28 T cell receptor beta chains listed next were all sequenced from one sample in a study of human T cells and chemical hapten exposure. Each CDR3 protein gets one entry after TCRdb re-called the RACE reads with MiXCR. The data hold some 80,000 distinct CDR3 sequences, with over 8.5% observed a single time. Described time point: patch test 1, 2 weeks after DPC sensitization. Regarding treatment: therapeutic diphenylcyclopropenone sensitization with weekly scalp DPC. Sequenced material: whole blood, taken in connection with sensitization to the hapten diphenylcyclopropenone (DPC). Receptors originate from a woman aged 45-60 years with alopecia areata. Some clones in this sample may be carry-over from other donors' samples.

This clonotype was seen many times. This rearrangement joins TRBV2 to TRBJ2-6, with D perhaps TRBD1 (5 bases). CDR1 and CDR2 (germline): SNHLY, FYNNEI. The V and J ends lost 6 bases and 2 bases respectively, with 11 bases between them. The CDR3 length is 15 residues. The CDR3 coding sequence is TGTGCCAGCAGCTGGGGCTCTACTGGGGCCAACGTCCTGACTTTC. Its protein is CASSWGSTGANVLTF. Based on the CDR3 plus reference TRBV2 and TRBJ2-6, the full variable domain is EPEVTQTPSHQVTQMGQEVILRCVPISNHLYFYWYRQILGQKVEFLVSFYNNEISEKSEIFDDQFSVERPDGSNFTLKIRSTKLEDSAMYFCASSWGSTGANVLTFGAGSRLTVL.

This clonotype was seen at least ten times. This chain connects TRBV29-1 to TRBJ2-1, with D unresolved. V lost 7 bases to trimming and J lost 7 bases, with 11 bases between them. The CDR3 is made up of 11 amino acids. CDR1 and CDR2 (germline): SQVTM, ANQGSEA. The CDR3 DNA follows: TGCAGCGCCTATGAGGTAAATGAGCAGTTCTTC. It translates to CSAYEVNEQFF.

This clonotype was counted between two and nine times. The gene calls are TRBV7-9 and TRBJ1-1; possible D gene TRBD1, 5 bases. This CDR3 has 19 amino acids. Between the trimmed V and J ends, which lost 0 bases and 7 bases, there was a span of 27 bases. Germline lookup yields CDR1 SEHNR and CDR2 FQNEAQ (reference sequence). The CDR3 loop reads CASSLADWTGRGRSSEAFF. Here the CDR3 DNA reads TGTGCCAGCAGCTTAGCAGACTGGACGGGACGGGGTCGAAGCAGTGAAGCTTTCTTT.

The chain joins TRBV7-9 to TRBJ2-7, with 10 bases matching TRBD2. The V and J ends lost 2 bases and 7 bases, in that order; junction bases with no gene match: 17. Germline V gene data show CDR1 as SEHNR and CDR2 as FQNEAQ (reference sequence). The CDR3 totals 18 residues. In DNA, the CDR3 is TGTGCCAGCAGCTTAAGGTCTAGCGGGAGAGCTACATACGTGGAGCAGTACTTC. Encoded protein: CASSLRSSGRATYVEQYF.

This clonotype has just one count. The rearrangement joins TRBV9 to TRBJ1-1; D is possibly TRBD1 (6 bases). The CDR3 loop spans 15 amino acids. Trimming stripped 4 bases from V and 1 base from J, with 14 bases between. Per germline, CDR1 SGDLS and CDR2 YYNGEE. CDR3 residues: CASSSQPTGNTEAFF. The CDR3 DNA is TGTGCCAGCAGCTCGCAACCGACAGGGAACACTGAAGCTTTCTTT.

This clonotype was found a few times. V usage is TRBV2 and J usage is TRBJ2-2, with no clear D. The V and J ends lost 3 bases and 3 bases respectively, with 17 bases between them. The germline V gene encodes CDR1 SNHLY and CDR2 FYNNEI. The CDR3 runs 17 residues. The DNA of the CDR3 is TGTGCCAGCAGTGAGTTAGGGTTCTCCATCCACACCGGGGAGCTGTTTTTT. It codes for CASSELGFSIHTGELFF.

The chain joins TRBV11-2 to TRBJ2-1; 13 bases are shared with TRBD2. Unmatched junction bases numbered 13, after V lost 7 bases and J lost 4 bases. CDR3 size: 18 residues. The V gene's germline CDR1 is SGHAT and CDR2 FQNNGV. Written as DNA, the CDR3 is TGTGCCAGCACCAAAGCGGGACTAGCGGGAACCGTGTACAATGAGCAGTTCTTC. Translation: CASTKAGLAGTVYNEQFF.

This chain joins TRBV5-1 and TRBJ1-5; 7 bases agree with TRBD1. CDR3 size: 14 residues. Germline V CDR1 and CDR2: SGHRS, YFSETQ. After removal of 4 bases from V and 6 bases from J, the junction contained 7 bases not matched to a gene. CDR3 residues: CASSTSTGIQPQHF. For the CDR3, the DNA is TGCGCCAGCAGCACTTCGACAGGGATTCAGCCCCAGCATTTT.

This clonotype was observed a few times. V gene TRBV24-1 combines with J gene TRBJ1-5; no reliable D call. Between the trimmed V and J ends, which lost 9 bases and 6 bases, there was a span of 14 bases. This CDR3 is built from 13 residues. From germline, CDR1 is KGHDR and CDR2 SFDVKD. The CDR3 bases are TGTGCCACCGCCCCACAGCGTGGTCAGCCCCAGCATTTT. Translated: CATAPQRGQPQHF.

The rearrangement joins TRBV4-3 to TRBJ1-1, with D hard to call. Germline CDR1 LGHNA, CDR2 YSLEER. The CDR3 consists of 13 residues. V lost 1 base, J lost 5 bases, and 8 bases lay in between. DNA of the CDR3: TGCGCCAGCAGCCAAGGAGGATGGACTGAAGCTTTCTTT. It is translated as CASSQGGWTEAFF.

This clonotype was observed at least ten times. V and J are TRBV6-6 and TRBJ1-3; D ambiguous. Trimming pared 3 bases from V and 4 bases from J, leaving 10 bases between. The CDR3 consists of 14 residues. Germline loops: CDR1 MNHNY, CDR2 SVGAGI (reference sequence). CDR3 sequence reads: CASSYQTVGNTIYF. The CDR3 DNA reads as TGTGCCAGCAGTTATCAAACCGTCGGAAACACCATATATTTT.

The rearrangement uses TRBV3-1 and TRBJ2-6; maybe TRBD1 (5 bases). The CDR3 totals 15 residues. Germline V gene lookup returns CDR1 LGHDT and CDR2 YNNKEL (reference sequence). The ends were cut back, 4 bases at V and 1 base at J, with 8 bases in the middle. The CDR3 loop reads CASSPRGSGANVLTF. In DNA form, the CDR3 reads TGTGCCAGCAGCCCAAGGGGTTCTGGGGCCAACGTCCTGACTTTC.

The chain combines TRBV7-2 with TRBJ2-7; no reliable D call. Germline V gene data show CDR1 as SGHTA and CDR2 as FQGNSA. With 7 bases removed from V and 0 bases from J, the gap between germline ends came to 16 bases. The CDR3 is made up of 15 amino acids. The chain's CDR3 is CASKNGGLASYEQYF. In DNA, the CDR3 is TGTGCCAGCAAAAACGGCGGCCTCGCCTCCTACGAGCAGTACTTC. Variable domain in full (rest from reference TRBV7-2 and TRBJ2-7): GAGVSQSPSNKVTEKGKDVELRCDPISGHTALYWYRQSLGQGLEFLIYFQGNSAPDKSGLPSDRFSAERTGGSVSTLTIQRTQQEDSAVYLCASKNGGLASYEQYFGPGTRLTVT.

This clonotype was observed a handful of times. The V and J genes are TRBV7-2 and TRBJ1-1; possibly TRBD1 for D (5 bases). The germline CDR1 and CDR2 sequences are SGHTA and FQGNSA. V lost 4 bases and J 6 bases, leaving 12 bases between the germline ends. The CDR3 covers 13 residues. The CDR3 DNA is TGTGCCAGCAGCTCCACCGGGACCTCTGAAGCTTTCTTT. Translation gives CASSSTGTSEAFF.

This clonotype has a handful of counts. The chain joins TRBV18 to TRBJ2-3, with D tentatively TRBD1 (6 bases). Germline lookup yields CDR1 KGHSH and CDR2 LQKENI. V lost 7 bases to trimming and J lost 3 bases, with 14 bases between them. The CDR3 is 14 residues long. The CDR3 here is CASLRTEATDTQYF. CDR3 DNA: TGTGCCAGCTTACGGACAGAAGCTACAGATACGCAGTATTTT.

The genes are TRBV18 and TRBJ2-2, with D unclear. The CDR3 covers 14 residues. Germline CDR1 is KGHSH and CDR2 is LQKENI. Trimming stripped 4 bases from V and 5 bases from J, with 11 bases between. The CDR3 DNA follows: TGTGCCAGCTCACGGGGTCAGAGGACCGGGGAGCTGTTTTTT. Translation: CASSRGQRTGELFF. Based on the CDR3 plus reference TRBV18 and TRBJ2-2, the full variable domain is NAGVMQNPRHLVRRRGQEARLRCSPMKGHSHVYWYRQLPEEGLKFMVYLQKENIIDESGMPKERFSAEFPKEGPSILRIQQVVRGDSAAYFCASSRGQRTGELFFGEGSRLTVL.

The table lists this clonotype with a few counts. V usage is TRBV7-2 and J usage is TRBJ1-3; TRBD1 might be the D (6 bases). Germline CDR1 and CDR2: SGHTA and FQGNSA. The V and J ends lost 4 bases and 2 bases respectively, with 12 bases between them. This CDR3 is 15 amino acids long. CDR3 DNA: TGTGCCAGCAGCTCGTACAGGGACGCTGGAAACACCATATATTTT. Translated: CASSSYRDAGNTIYF. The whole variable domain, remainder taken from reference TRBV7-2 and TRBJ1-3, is GAGVSQSPSNKVTEKGKDVELRCDPISGHTALYWYRQSLGQGLEFLIYFQGNSAPDKSGLPSDRFSAERTGGSVSTLTIQRTQQEDSAVYLCASSSYRDAGNTIYFGEGSWLTVV.

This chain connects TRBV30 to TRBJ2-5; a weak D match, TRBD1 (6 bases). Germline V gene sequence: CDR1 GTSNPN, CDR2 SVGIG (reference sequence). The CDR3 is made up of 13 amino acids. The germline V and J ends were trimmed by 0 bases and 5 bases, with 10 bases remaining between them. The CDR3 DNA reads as TGTGCCTGGAGTGTACAAGGGGGTGAGACCCAGTACTTC. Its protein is CAWSVQGGETQYF.

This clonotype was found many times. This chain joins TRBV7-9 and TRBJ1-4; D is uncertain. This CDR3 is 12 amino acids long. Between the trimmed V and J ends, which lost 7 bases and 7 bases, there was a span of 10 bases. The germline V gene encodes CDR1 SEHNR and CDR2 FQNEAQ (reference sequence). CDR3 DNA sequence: TGTGCCAGCACGCGAGGGCTTGAAAAACTGTTTTTT. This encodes CASTRGLEKLFF.

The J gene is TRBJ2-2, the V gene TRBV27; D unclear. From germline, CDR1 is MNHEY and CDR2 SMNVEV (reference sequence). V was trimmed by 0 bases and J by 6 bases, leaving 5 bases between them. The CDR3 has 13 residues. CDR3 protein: CASSLSWSGELFF. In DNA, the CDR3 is TGTGCCAGCAGTTTATCTTGGTCCGGGGAGCTGTTTTTT.

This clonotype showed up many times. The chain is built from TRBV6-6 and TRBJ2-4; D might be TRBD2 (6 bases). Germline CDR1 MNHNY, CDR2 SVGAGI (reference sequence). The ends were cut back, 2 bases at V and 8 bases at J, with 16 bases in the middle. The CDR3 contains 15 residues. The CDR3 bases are TGTGCCAGCAGTTACGGAGGGACCGGGGGTGACATTCAGTACTTC. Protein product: CASSYGGTGGDIQYF.

The CDR3 is CASSMLGGAGANVLTF. In DNA form, the CDR3 reads TGTGCCAGTAGTATGCTAGGGGGCGCAGGGGCCAACGTCCTGACTTTC. The chain links TRBV19 to TRBJ2-6; TRBD1 agrees at 7 bases. Germline-derived CDR1 and CDR2 are LNHDA and SQIVND (reference sequence). The V segment lost 3 bases and the J segment 4 bases; nucleotides outside the gene matches: 6. The CDR3 spans 16 residues.

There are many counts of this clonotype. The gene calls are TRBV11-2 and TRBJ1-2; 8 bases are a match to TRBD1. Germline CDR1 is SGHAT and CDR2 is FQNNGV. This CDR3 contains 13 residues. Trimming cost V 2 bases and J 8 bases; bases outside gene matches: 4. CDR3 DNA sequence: TGTGCCAGCAGCTTACCAGGGGGCGACGGCTACACCTTC. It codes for CASSLPGGDGYTF.

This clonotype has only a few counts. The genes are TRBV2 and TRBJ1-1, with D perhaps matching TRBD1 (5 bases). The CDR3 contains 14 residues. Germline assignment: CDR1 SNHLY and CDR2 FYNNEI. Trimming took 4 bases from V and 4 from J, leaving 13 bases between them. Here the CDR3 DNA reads TGTGCCAGCAGTGTCGGCAGGGCTGGCACTGAAGCTTTCTTT. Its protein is CASSVGRAGTEAFF.

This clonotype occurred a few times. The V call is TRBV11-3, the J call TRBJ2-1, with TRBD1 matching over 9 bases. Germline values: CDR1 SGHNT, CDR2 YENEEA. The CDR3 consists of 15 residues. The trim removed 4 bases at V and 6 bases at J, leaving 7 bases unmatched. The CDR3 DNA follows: TGTGCCAGCAGCTACAGGGGGCCTTTGGGCAATGAGCAGTTCTTC. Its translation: CASSYRGPLGNEQFF.

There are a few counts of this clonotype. For the CDR3, the DNA is TGTGCCAGCAGTTTAGAACTAGCGGGGGATACGCAGTATTTT. Translated, it gives CASSLELAGDTQYF. The chain joins TRBV28 to TRBJ2-3, with 10 bases fitting TRBD2. CDR1 MDHEN and CDR2 SYDVKM come from the germline V gene. This CDR3 spans 14 amino acids. Trimming at V came to 2 bases and at J to 6 bases, leaving 2 bases not matched to a gene.

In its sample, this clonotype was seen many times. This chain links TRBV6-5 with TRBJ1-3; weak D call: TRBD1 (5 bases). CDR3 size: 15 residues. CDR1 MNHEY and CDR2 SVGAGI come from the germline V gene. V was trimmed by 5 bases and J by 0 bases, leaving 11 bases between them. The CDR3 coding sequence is TGTGCCAGCAGTCAGACAGTTAGCTCTGGAAACACCATATATTTT. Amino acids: CASSQTVSSGNTIYF.

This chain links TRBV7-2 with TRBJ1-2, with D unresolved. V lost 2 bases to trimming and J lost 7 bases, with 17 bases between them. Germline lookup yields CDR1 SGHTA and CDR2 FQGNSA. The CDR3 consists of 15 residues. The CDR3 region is CASSLTTVTPSGYTF. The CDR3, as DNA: TGTGCCAGCAGCTTAACAACAGTGACCCCTTCTGGCTACACCTTC.